The rows below give T cell receptor beta chains drawn from one sample of a study of blood T cell repertoires in COVID-19. Assay used: immunoSEQ multiplex PCR; TCRdb lists only in-frame clones, some missing. In the table there are under 100,000 clones, about 89% of which are singletons. Material for sequencing was peripheral blood. Receptors originate from a woman in her sixties or seventies with acute or convalescent COVID-19. The conserved cysteine and the conserved F or W are not part of the CDR3 here. Each record gives: CDR3 length, V gene, J gene, CDR3 protein.

CDR3 length: 10
V gene: TRBV29-1
J gene: TRBJ2-1
CDR3 protein: SVGLGANEQF

CDR3 length: 15
V gene: TRBV19
J gene: TRBJ2-7
CDR3 protein: ASSTAGGLAGVYEQY

CDR3 length: 14
V gene: TRBV7-8
J gene: TRBJ2-7
CDR3 protein: ASSLDASGSRHEQY

CDR3 length: 15
V gene: TRBV4-1
J gene: TRBJ2-3
CDR3 protein: ASSHLKTGGITDTQY

CDR3 length: 14
V gene: TRBV9
J gene: TRBJ2-1
CDR3 protein: ASSPPGTSVNNEQF

CDR3 length: 10
V gene: TRBV19
J gene: TRBJ1-5
CDR3 protein: ASSPQNQPQH

CDR3 length: 11
V gene: TRBV5-1
J gene: TRBJ1-6
CDR3 protein: ASSLWGDSPLH

CDR3 length: 13
V gene: TRBV11-1
J gene: TRBJ2-1
CDR3 protein: ASSFSAETYNEQF

CDR3 length: 13
V gene: TRBV18
J gene: TRBJ2-1
CDR3 protein: ASSPPLASYNEQF

CDR3 length: 13
V gene: TRBV5-1
J gene: TRBJ2-1
CDR3 protein: ASSLVVAISNEQF

CDR3 length: 12
V gene: TRBV5-4
J gene: TRBJ1-1
CDR3 protein: ASSLAGRGTEAF

CDR3 length: 12
V gene: TRBV6-6
J gene: TRBJ1-6
CDR3 protein: ASSPGTENSPLH

CDR3 length: 13
V gene: TRBV5-4
J gene: TRBJ1-2
CDR3 protein: ASSSAGTGPYGYT

CDR3 length: 9
V gene: TRBV12-3/TRBV12-4
J gene: TRBJ1-2
CDR3 protein: ASRVRDGYT

CDR3 length: 14
V gene: TRBV2
J gene: TRBJ1-2
CDR3 protein: ASVKDRVQSGYGYT

CDR3 length: 10
V gene: TRBV12-3/TRBV12-4
J gene: TRBJ1-1
CDR3 protein: ASRGLARHDK

CDR3 length: 12
V gene: TRBV27
J gene: TRBJ1-5
CDR3 protein: ASSLRGSNQPQH

CDR3 length: 12
V gene: TRBV18
J gene: TRBJ1-2
CDR3 protein: ASSPPGGAYGYT

CDR3 length: 12
V gene: TRBV6-5
J gene: TRBJ1-6
CDR3 protein: ASSSGQENSPLH

CDR3 length: 12
V gene: TRBV2
J gene: TRBJ1-1
CDR3 protein: ASTLQVGNTEAF

CDR3 length: 17
V gene: TRBV28
J gene: TRBJ2-6
CDR3 protein: ASRKTPGLAGAGANVLT

CDR3 length: 13
V gene: TRBV27
J gene: TRBJ2-7
CDR3 protein: ASSFSPSASYEQY

CDR3 length: 13
V gene: TRBV6-1
J gene: TRBJ1-3
CDR3 protein: ASSEATGAGNTIY

CDR3 length: 10
V gene: TRBV12-3/TRBV12-4
J gene: TRBJ2-2
CDR3 protein: ASSYFTGELF

CDR3 length: 13
V gene: TRBV3-1/TRBV3-2
J gene: TRBJ1-2
CDR3 protein: ASSTGPTTRDGYT

CDR3 length: 16
V gene: TRBV18
J gene: TRBJ2-2
CDR3 protein: ASSQTRTGLAATGELF

CDR3 length: 11
V gene: TRBV3-1/TRBV3-2
J gene: TRBJ1-1
CDR3 protein: ASSRGTGGRAF

CDR3 length: 13
V gene: TRBV19
J gene: TRBJ2-7
CDR3 protein: ASSATPGLAGAMY

CDR3 length: 11
V gene: TRBV6-5
J gene: TRBJ2-3
CDR3 protein: ASKLAGSDTQY

CDR3 length: 12
V gene: TRBV4-1
J gene: TRBJ2-7
CDR3 protein: ASRQAGTSYEQY

CDR3 length: 11
V gene: TRBV6-4
J gene: TRBJ2-3
CDR3 protein: ASSRQLTDTQY

CDR3 length: 13
V gene: TRBV6-5
J gene: TRBJ2-2
CDR3 protein: ASSYSGVGPGELF

CDR3 length: 12
V gene: TRBV19
J gene: TRBJ2-5
CDR3 protein: ASSPDRGGKTQY

CDR3 length: 12
V gene: TRBV5-1
J gene: TRBJ2-3
CDR3 protein: ASSFPDKTDTQY

CDR3 length: 15
V gene: TRBV11-2
J gene: TRBJ2-6
CDR3 protein: ASSLVVAGRGANVLT

CDR3 length: 12
V gene: TRBV5-6
J gene: TRBJ2-5
CDR3 protein: ASREQGREETQY

CDR3 length: 13
V gene: TRBV29-1
J gene: TRBJ1-1
CDR3 protein: SVIPDRERGNEAF